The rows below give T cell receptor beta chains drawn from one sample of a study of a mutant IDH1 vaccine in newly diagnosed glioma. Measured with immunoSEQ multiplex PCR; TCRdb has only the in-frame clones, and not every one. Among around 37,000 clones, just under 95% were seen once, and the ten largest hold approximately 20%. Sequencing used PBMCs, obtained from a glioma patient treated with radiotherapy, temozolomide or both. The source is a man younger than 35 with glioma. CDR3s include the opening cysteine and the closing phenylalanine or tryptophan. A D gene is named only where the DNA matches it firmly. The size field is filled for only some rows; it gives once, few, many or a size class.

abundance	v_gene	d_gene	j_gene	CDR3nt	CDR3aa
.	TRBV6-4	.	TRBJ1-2	TGTGCCAGCAGCGACATCCCGGGGTCCCCTAACTATGGCTACACCTTC	CASSDIPGSPNYGYTF
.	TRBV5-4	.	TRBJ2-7	TGTGCCAGCAGCCGGCGCGGAGGAACCTACGAGCAGTACTTC	CASSRRGGTYEQYF
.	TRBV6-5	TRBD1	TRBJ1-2	TGTGCCAGCAGCCGGGGACAGGTCTATGGCTACACCTTC	CASSRGQVYGYTF
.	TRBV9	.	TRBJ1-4	TGTGCCAGCAGCGTAGGGGGGCCCAATGAAAAACTGTTTTTT	CASSVGGPNEKLFF
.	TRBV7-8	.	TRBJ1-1	TGTGCCAGCAGTCTCAAAGACAGAGGGTCAAGGACTGAAGCTTTCTTT	CASSLKDRGSRTEAFF
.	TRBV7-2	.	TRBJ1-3	TGTGCCAGCAGCCCCGCCGGAGACCGGGCGTACACCATATATTTT	CASSPAGDRAYTIYF
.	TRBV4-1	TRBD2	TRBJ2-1	TGCGCCAGCAGCCAACCAAGCGGGAGCTCCTACAATGAGCAGTTCTTC	CASSQPSGSSYNEQFF
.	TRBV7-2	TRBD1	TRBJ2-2	TGTGCCAGCAGCCGGACCGGGACAGGGGATTCCGGGGAGCTGTTTTTT	CASSRTGTGDSGELFF
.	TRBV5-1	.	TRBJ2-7	TGCGCCAGCAGTTGGGAGCAGTACTTC	CASSWEQYF
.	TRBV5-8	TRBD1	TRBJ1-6	TGTGCCAGCAGCTCATACGGGACAGGGGGAAATTCACCCCTCCACTTT	CASSSYGTGGNSPLHF
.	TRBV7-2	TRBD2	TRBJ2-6	TGTGCCAGCAGCTCCGGGGGGCTAGCGGGCTCTGGGGCCAACGTCCTGACTTTC	CASSSGGLAGSGANVLTF
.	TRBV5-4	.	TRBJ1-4	TGTGCCAGCGGACTACAGGGCGAGAATGAAAAACTGTTTTTT	CASGLQGENEKLFF
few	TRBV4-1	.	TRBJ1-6	TGCGCCAGCAGTCCCAGCCTTGACTACACCCTCCACTTT	CASSPSLDYTLHF
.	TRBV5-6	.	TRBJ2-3	TGTGCCAGCAGCTTCGGGATTGGGGCAGATACGCAGTATTTT	CASSFGIGADTQYF
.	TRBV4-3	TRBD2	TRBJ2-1	TGCGCCAGCAGCCAACTTAGCGGGAGCGGGGGTAGTGAGCAGTTCTTC	CASSQLSGSGGSEQFF
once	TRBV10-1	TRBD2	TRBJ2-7	TGCGCCAGCAGTGACCCCGGACTAGCGGGAGGAGAGCAGTACTTC	CASSDPGLAGGEQYF
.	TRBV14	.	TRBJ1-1	TGTGCCAGCAGCCAAGTTCGGGTAAACACTGAAGCTTTCTTT	CASSQVRVNTEAFF
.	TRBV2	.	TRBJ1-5	TGTGCCAGCAGTGCAAGTGGGGCGGGCAATCAGCCCCAGCATTTT	CASSASGAGNQPQHF
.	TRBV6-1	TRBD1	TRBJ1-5	TGTGCCAGCAGTGCGGGACAGGGAAATCAGCCCCAGCATTTT	CASSAGQGNQPQHF
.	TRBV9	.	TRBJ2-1	TGTGCCAGCAGCCCGGGACCCCCAATAGGGAACAATGAGCAGTTCTTC	CASSPGPPIGNNEQFF
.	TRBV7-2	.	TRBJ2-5	TGTGCCAGCAGCTTCCTCGGGGGGACACCGAAAGAGACCCAGTACTTC	CASSFLGGTPKETQYF
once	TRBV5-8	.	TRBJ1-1	TGTGCCAGCAGCTGGCCGGAAGCTTTCTTT	CASSWPEAFF
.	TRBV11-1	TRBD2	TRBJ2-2	TGTGCCAGCAGCTTAGGGGGGACTAGCGGGACACAGGAGCTGTTTTTT	CASSLGGTSGTQELFF